The clone carrying this T cell receptor beta chain has only a few counts. What it recognizes is unknown. This CDR3 contains 17 residues. With 1 base clipped from V and 1 base from J, the junction kept 6 bases outside the gene matches. Germline V gene data show CDR1 as SGHTA and CDR2 as FQGNSA. This entry belongs to a study of beta chain features in type 1 diabetes. General observations from the study: Significant though moderate, a shortening of TCRB CDR3s appeared in all four CD4+ subsets of Type 1 diabetes patients.

Expressed TCRB transcripts were sequenced because the isolated RNA had all been reverse transcribed beforehand. The method was immunoSEQ multiplex PCR; TCRdb's version includes in-frame clones alone and lacks a portion of them. In the table there are 120,000 or so clones, 15% to 20% of which are singletons. Sequences were obtained from central memory CD4+ T cells from blood. The receptor was isolated from a man younger than 30 with type 1 diabetes. This rearrangement joins TRBV7-2 to TRBJ2-3; the match to TRBD2 covers 9 bases. The CDR3 sequence is CASSLGRLAGGTDTQYF. The CDR3 DNA reads as TGTGCCAGCAGCTTAGGACGTTTAGCGGGGGGCACAGATACGCAGTATTTT.